A single sample gave rise to the 10 T cell receptor beta chains below, sequenced in a study of T cells in Graves' hyperthyroidism and ophthalmopathy (dated by TCRdb to the late 2010s). The library was made by multiplex PCR. Sequencing relied on an Illumina HiSeq 2000. TCR beta CDR3 regions were amplified from RNA transcripts. The first round of RT-PCR for the TCR CDR3 was performed with the HTBI primer set and the Qiagen OneStep RT-PCR kit. TCRdb reprocessing: public reads trimmed at Q25 with fastp, clones called with MiXCR, in-frame beta chains kept. Identical CDR3 proteins give one entry, which carries the most common genes and DNA. The sample has over 150,000 distinct CDR3 sequences on record, about 15% of them singletons. The ten largest make up roughly 29% of the sample. The sequencing input was blood. These receptor sequences come from a woman in her forties or fifties with Graves' hyperthyroidism.

This clonotype was seen a handful of times. V usage is TRBV13 and J usage is TRBJ2-5; 11 bases line up with TRBD1. The CDR3 contains 14 residues. The V gene's germline CDR1 is PRHDT and CDR2 FYEKMQ (reference sequence). Unmatched junction bases numbered 0, after V lost 5 bases and J lost 1 base. The CDR3 DNA is TGTGCCAGCAGCGGACAGGGGGCCCAAGAGACCCAGTACTTC. It yields the protein CASSGQGAQETQYF.

This clonotype was seen many times. The rearrangement uses TRBV28 and TRBJ1-2, with D perhaps TRBD1 (5 bases). Between the trimmed V and J ends, which lost 6 bases and 7 bases, there was a span of 18 bases. Per germline, CDR1 MDHEN and CDR2 SYDVKM. The CDR3 is 14 residues long. The CDR3, as DNA: TGTGCCAGCAGACCTGTAGGGGCCCGCGGTGGCTACACCTTC. Its protein is CASRPVGARGGYTF.

This clonotype was detected many times. J is TRBJ2-3 and V is TRBV7-6, with 8 bases fitting TRBD2. The CDR3 consists of 17 residues. Germline CDR1 is SGHVS and CDR2 is FNYEAQ. V lost 3 bases, J lost 5 bases, and 13 bases stayed unmatched. The CDR3 loop is CASSLGPGSGVKDTQYF. CDR3 coding DNA: TGTGCCAGCAGCTTGGGCCCAGGTAGCGGGGTCAAAGATACGCAGTATTTT. The variable domain in full, with the rest retrieved from reference TRBV7-6 and TRBJ2-3, is GAGVSQSPRYKVTKRGQDVALRCDPISGHVSLYWYRQALGQGPEFLTYFNYEAQQDKSGLPNDRFSAERPEGSISTLTIQRTEQRDSAMYRCASSLGPGSGVKDTQYFGPGTRLTVL.

This clonotype has a count of ten or more. The chain joins TRBV5-1 to TRBJ2-1; D may be TRBD2 (5 bases). With 4 bases removed from V and 4 bases from J, the gap between germline ends came to 12 bases. The CDR3 has 14 residues. Germline V CDR1 and CDR2: SGHRS, YFSETQ. CDR3 protein: CASSRDPPYNEQFF. The CDR3 nucleotides read TGCGCCAGCAGCCGGGATCCTCCTTACAATGAGCAGTTCTTC.

The gene calls are TRBV11-2 and TRBJ1-6; 8 nucleotides align to TRBD1. Germline V gene sequence: CDR1 SGHAT, CDR2 FQNNGV. The CDR3 extends over 17 amino acids. V lost 5 bases and J lost 4; bases outside the gene matches: 10. CDR3 in DNA: TGTGCCAGCAGCCCACGGACAGGGATGGCTTATAATTCACCCCTCCACTTT. Translation: CASSPRTGMAYNSPLHF.

The gene calls are TRBV12-3 or TRBV12-4 and TRBJ2-3; 7 nucleotides agree with TRBD2. The V gene end was trimmed by 9 bases and the J gene end by 2 bases; junction bases not matched to a gene: 11. The CDR3 spans 15 residues. DNA for the CDR3: TGTGCCAGTGGGAGGGAGTGGGGAGACACAGATACGCAGTATTTT. This gives the protein CASGREWGDTDTQYF.

Ten or more counts support this clonotype. The chain joins TRBV20-1 to TRBJ1-6, with D perhaps TRBD1 (5 bases). This CDR3 contains 15 residues. Per the germline V gene, CDR1 is DFQATT and CDR2 is SNEGSKA (reference sequence). V lost 1 base and J 4 bases, leaving 11 bases between the germline ends. The CDR3 is CSARVRGDYNSPLHF. CDR3 coding DNA: TGCAGTGCTAGAGTGCGAGGGGATTATAATTCACCCCTCCACTTT.

This clonotype was recorded a few times. The J gene is TRBJ1-5, the V gene TRBV5-1, with D possibly being TRBD1 (6 bases). CDR1 is SGHRS and CDR2 is YFSETQ in the germline V gene. V gave up 2 bases and J gave up 0 bases, with 9 bases separating them. The CDR3 consists of 15 residues. The CDR3 here is CASSLQGYSNQPQHF. In DNA, the CDR3 is TGCGCCAGCAGCTTACAGGGTTATAGCAATCAGCCCCAGCATTTT.

Only a few counts were recorded for this clonotype. The CDR3, as DNA: TGTGCCAGCAGGTTGACAGTTGACTATGGCTACACCTTC. Amino acid sequence: CASRLTVDYGYTF. The gene calls are TRBV27 and TRBJ1-2, with TRBD1 as a possible D gene (5 bases). V lost 6 bases and J 3 bases, leaving 11 bases between the germline ends. Germline CDR1 MNHEY, CDR2 SMNVEV (reference sequence). The CDR3 covers 13 residues.

The chain recombines TRBV20-1 with TRBJ2-1; no clear D gene. Trimming pared 2 bases from V and 7 bases from J, leaving 9 bases between. The CDR3 has 12 residues. The germline V gene has CDR1 DFQATT and CDR2 SNEGSKA (reference sequence). CDR3 in DNA: TGCAGTGCTAGAAAGAGTGGTAATGAGCAGTTCTTC. Its translation is CSARKSGNEQFF.